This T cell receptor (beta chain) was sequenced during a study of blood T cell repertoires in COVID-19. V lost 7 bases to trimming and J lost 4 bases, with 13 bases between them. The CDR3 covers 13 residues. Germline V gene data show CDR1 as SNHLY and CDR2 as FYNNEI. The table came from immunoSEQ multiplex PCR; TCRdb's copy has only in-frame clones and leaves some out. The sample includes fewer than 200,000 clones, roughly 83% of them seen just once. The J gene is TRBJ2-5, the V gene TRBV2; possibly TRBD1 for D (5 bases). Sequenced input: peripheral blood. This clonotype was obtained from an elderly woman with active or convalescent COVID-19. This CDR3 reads CASTGRGRETQYF. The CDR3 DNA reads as TGTGCCAGCACTGGTAGGGGAAGAGAGACCCAGTACTTC.